Listed below are T cell receptor beta chains from one sample, sequenced in a study of T cell responses to AZD1222 COVID-19 vaccine. TCRdb's table, derived via immunoSEQ multiplex PCR, lists solely in-frame clones and lacks some. The table has over 95,000 clones, 80% to 90% seen once. The source material was peripheral blood, sampled on day 0 of AZD1222 vaccination. All receptors derive from an adult in good health. The CDR3 runs from the conserved cysteine through the conserved F or W. A D gene is named only where the DNA matches it firmly. Rows give clone size only sometimes, using once, few, many, or a class for an expanded clone.

d_call j_call clone_size v_call cdr3_nt cdr3_aa
- TRBJ2-2 - TRBV7-7 TGTGCTAGCAGCTTAGACACAGCCGGGGAGCTGTTTTTT CASSLDTAGELFF
TRBD1 TRBJ1-3 few TRBV5-6 TGTGCCAGCAGGTTGACAGGGGGATACTCTGGAAACACCATATATTTT CASRLTGGYSGNTIYF
TRBD1 TRBJ1-6 - TRBV28 TGTGCCAGCAGCGGGACAGGGGACTCTTCACCCCTCCACTTT CASSGTGDSSPLHF
- TRBJ1-5 - TRBV28 TGTGCCAGCAGTCCTGACTCAACGGGGCAGCCCCAGCATTTT CASSPDSTGQPQHF
TRBD2 TRBJ2-3 - TRBV19 TGTGCCAGTAGTACCGGGACTAGCGTTGCAGATACGCAGTATTTT CASSTGTSVADTQYF
- TRBJ1-3 - TRBV5-6 TGTGCCAGCAGCCCTATTCGTGGAAACACCATATATTTT CASSPIRGNTIYF
TRBD1 TRBJ1-1 once TRBV5-1 TGCGCCAGCAGCTTGGATAAAACAGGGGTTACTGAAGCTTTCTTT CASSLDKTGVTEAFF
- TRBJ2-7 once TRBV7-9 TGTGCCAGCAGCCGGACCGATGCCATCTACGAGCAGTACTTC CASSRTDAIYEQYF
- TRBJ2-7 - TRBV7-2 TGTGCCAGCAGCTTAGCGGGTAAGACGCAGTACTTC CASSLAGKTQYF
TRBD2 TRBJ2-7 - TRBV3-1/TRBV3-2 TGTGCCAGCAGCTACTCGACGGGAGAGGAGCGGGATGAGTACGAGCAGTACTTC CASSYSTGEERDEYEQYF
- TRBJ2-3 few TRBV5-1 TGCGCCAGCAGCTTGGCCGGGACTCCAGGGGCAGATACGCAGTATTTT CASSLAGTPGADTQYF
TRBD1 TRBJ2-7 - TRBV4-3 TGCGCCAGCAGCCAGGGCCTCCGGGACAGGGCCTACGAGCAGTACTTC CASSQGLRDRAYEQYF
TRBD1 TRBJ2-7 once TRBV19 TGTGCCAGTAGTCGACAGGGGCCTCAATCCTCCTACGAGCAGTACTTC CASSRQGPQSSYEQYF
TRBD2 TRBJ2-7 - TRBV11-3 TGTGCCAGCAGCTTAGGACGGGGGGTGGGCGAGCAGTACTTC CASSLGRGVGEQYF
TRBD1 TRBJ1-6 few TRBV28 TGTGCCAGCAGCTCTCCGACAGGGGCTAAATCACCCCTCCACTTT CASSSPTGAKSPLHF
- TRBJ1-1 - TRBV19 TGTGCCAGTAGTATCGGAGGGGGAGAGGCTTTCTTT CASSIGGGEAFF
- TRBJ1-1 - TRBV6-2/TRBV6-3 TGTGCCAGCAGCTTTCAGGGTTTTTCCACTGAAGCTTTCTTT CASSFQGFSTEAFF
TRBD1 TRBJ2-3 - TRBV5-4 TGTGCCAGCAGCCCACCGCCTCGGACAGGCTTAAGCACAGATACGCAGTATTTT CASSPPPRTGLSTDTQYF
TRBD2 TRBJ2-1 - TRBV18 TGTGCCAGCTCACCGATAACTAGCGGGAGGGGAAATGAGCAGTTCTTC CASSPITSGRGNEQFF
- TRBJ2-5 once TRBV18 TGTGCCAGCTCACCTCGACGGGGAGAGACCCAGTACTTC CASSPRRGETQYF
TRBD2 TRBJ2-3 - TRBV6-5 TGTGCCAGCAGTTCCTTCTCTGCGGGAGGTAAAGATACGCAGTATTTT CASSSFSAGGKDTQYF
- TRBJ1-1 - TRBV11-2 TGTGCCAGCAGCTTAGGAAGGGGTAACACTGAAGCTTTCTTT CASSLGRGNTEAFF
TRBD2 TRBJ2-5 - TRBV25-1 TGTGCCAGCAGTGATTCTAGGCCGGGGGGAGAGACCCAGTACTTC CASSDSRPGGETQYF
- TRBJ2-1 - TRBV6-4 TGTGCCAGCAGACAGAGGGACGGACCTTACAATGAGCAATTCTTC CASRQRDGPYNEQFF
TRBD1 TRBJ2-5 - TRBV2 TGTGCCAGCAGTGGACAGGGAGTAGAGACCCAGTACTTC CASSGQGVETQYF
- TRBJ2-3 - TRBV18 TGTGCCAGCTCACCTCCCGGGCGGAGATCAGATACGCAGTATTTT CASSPPGRRSDTQYF
- TRBJ2-5 - TRBV29-1 TGCAGCGTTCTCGGGGAGACCCAGTACTTC CSVLGETQYF
- TRBJ1-5 - TRBV9 TGTGCCAGCAGTGCAGGTAGCAATCAGCCCCAGCATTTT CASSAGSNQPQHF
- TRBJ2-4 once TRBV5-6 TGTGCCAGCAGCCGAATGGAGTTGAACATTCAGTACTTC CASSRMELNIQYF